This section outlines one T cell receptor (beta chain) sequence together with its context. Recovered status applied to Cohort 3 donors who had two consecutive negative PCRs. It also applied to those with clearance or with symptom resolution. The data belong to a study of blood T cell repertoires in COVID-19. Overall study context: Acute-phase and convalescent COVID-19 samples originated in the United States, Italy and Spain. PBMCs, B-cell-depleted T cells, or T cells were the source of the cDNA or gDNA that made up the material.

As originally analysed: Amplification with reference gene primers provided the estimates of nucleated cell counts. Generated by immunoSEQ multiplex PCR, the TCRdb table keeps only in-frame clones and is missing some. The V and J calls and clone size are taken from that table; D and trimming were inferred from the DNA. Of a few hundred thousand clones in the sample, about 85% are singletons; the top ten hold 2% to 3%. Germline V gives CDR1 SNHLY, CDR2 FYNNEI. The CDR3 totals 13 residues. Trimming left V 7 bases short and J 10 bases short, with 14 bases between. The TCR was taken from a woman aged 50 to 60 who had recovered from COVID-19. Sequencing used PBMCs or T cells enriched from blood (not recorded which). V and J are TRBV2 and TRBJ1-6, with D unclear. The CDR3 reads CASNAEGFSPLHF. Written as DNA, the CDR3 is TGTGCCAGCAACGCAGAGGGTTTCTCACCCCTCCACTTT.